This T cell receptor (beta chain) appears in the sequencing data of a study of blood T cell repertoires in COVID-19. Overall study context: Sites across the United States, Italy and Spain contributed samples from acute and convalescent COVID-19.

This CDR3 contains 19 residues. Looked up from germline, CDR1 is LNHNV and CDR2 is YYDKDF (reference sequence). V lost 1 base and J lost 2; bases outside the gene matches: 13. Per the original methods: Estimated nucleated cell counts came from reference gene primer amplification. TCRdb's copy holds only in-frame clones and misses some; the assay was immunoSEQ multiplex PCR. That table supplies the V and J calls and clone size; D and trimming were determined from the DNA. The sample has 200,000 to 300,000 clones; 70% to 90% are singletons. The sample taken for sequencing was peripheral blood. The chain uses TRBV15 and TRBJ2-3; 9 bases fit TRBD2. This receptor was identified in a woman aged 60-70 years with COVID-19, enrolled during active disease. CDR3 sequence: CATSRALEEAGGFTDTQYF. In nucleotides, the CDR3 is TGTGCCACCAGCAGAGCGTTGGAGGAGGCGGGAGGGTTCACAGATACGCAGTATTTT. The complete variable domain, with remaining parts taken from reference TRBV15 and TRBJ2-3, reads DAMVIQNPRYQVTQFGKPVTLSCSQTLNHNVMYWYQQKSSQAPKLLFHYYDKDFNNEADTPDNFQSRRPNTSFCFLDIRSPGLGDTAMYLCATSRALEEAGGFTDTQYFGPGTRLTVL.